A single sample is the source of the 10 T cell receptor beta chains below, sequenced in a study of PD-1 blockade in classical Hodgkin lymphoma. Clones were sequenced by immunoSEQ multiplex PCR, and TCRdb holds only the in-frame ones, with some missing. The table has over 12,000 clones, 55% to 80% seen once; the top ten hold approximately 12%. Brentuximab vedotin exposure varied, and every patient relapsed after autologous stem cell transplantation. This sample comprised peripheral blood mononuclear cells (PBMCs), obtained at baseline. The origin of the receptors is a human donor with classical Hodgkin lymphoma.

This chain joins TRBV18 and TRBJ2-1; 9 bases fit TRBD2. The germline CDR1 and CDR2 sequences are KGHSH and LQKENI. The CDR3 extends over 18 amino acids. With V trimmed by 3 bases and J by 2 bases, 11 bases remained unmatched. The CDR3 protein is CASSPGSGRKKPYNEQFF. The CDR3 nucleotides read TGTGCCAGCTCACCGGGTAGCGGGAGAAAAAAGCCCTACAATGAGCAGTTCTTC.

This clone was seen a handful of times. J is TRBJ1-1 and V is TRBV7-9, with TRBD1 as a possible D gene (5 bases). The CDR3 is made up of 15 amino acids. The germline CDR1 and CDR2 sequences are SEHNR and FQNEAQ (reference sequence). The ends were cut back, 3 bases at V and 5 bases at J, with 16 bases in the middle. As DNA, the CDR3 is TGTGCCAGCAGCTTCCTCCCAGGGAAGTGGACTGAAGCTTTCTTT. It specifies CASSFLPGKWTEAFF. The complete variable domain, with remaining parts taken from reference TRBV7-9 and TRBJ1-1, reads DTGVSQNPRHKITKRGQNVTFRCDPISEHNRLYWYRQTLGQGPEFLTYFQNEAQLEKSRLLSDRFSAERPKGSFSTLEIQRTEQGDSAMYLCASSFLPGKWTEAFFGQGTRLTVV.

The chain is built from TRBV21-1 and TRBJ1-6. TRBV21-1 represents a pseudogene. This CDR3 spans 17 amino acids. CDR3 DNA sequence: TGTGCCAGCAGCGGAGATGGTGGCGGCTCCTATAATTCACCCCTCCACTTT. It is translated as CASSGDGGGSYNSPLHF.

The chain has TRBV6-6 and TRBJ2-1; D may be TRBD2 (6 bases). In germline, CDR1 is MNHNY, CDR2 SVGAGI (reference sequence). This CDR3 comprises 14 residues. Trimming removed 0 bases at V and 7 bases at J, with 10 bases between. The CDR3 region is CASSYSRTTNEQFF. DNA for the CDR3: TGTGCCAGCAGTTACTCCCGGACTACAAATGAGCAGTTCTTC.

This clone was observed a few times. The junction differs from germline at one of its ends, possibly a read error. The chain recombines TRBV7-8 with TRBJ2-5, with 12 bases matching TRBD1. The CDR3 sequence is 16 residues long. Per germline, CDR1 SGHVS and CDR2 FQNEAQ. CDR3 sequence (DNA): TGTGCCAGCAGATTAGCTGGGACAGGGGGCGCGAAGACCCAGTACTTC. Translated, it gives CASRLAGTGGAKTQYF.

This clone has only a few counts. The chain has TRBV7-2 and TRBJ2-1; 11 bases align to TRBD1. V dropped 5 bases and J dropped 8; count of bases not matched to a gene: 8. This CDR3 region has 15 residues. Germline CDR1 SGHTA, CDR2 FQGNSA. The CDR3 coding sequence is TGTGCCAGCAGCCGGACAGGGGGCGCCATCGATGAGCAGTTCTTC. Protein product: CASSRTGGAIDEQFF.

The rearrangement joins TRBV7-2 to TRBJ2-2; D call uncertain. V was clipped by 5 bases and J by 7 bases, with 11 bases between them. This CDR3 comprises 13 residues. Germline-derived CDR1 and CDR2 are SGHTA and FQGNSA. The CDR3 here is CASSPLAGGELFF. CDR3 coding DNA: TGTGCCAGCAGCCCCTTGGCCGGCGGGGAGCTGTTTTTT.

This rearrangement joins TRBV19 to TRBJ1-6; a weak D match, TRBD1 (6 bases). The CDR3 extends over 16 amino acids. The V end lost 6 bases, the J end lost 0 bases, and 12 bases lay between the germline ends. Germline V CDR1 and CDR2: LNHDA, SQIVND (reference sequence). CDR3 amino acids: CASSLGQSSYNSPLHF. For the CDR3, the DNA is TGTGCCAGTAGCCTCGGACAGAGCTCCTATAATTCACCCCTCCACTTT.

The rearrangement joins TRBV7-6 to TRBJ2-2; D gene uncertain. V lost 5 bases to trimming and J lost 8 bases, with 9 bases between them. The CDR3 extends over 12 amino acids. Germline CDR1 is SGHVS and CDR2 is FNYEAQ. CDR3 nucleotides: TGTGCCAGCAGCCTGGCTGAGGGGGAGCTGTTTTTT. This translates into CASSLAEGELFF.

This clone was seen a handful of times. The chain employs TRBV11-2 and TRBJ2-5; no definite D call. The CDR3 has 11 amino acids. V dropped 2 bases and J dropped 2 bases, with 0 bases sitting between them. Per germline, CDR1 SGHAT and CDR2 FQNNGV. The CDR3 region has the DNA TGTGCCAGCAGCTTACAAGAGACCCAGTACTTC. Translating it yields CASSLQETQYF.